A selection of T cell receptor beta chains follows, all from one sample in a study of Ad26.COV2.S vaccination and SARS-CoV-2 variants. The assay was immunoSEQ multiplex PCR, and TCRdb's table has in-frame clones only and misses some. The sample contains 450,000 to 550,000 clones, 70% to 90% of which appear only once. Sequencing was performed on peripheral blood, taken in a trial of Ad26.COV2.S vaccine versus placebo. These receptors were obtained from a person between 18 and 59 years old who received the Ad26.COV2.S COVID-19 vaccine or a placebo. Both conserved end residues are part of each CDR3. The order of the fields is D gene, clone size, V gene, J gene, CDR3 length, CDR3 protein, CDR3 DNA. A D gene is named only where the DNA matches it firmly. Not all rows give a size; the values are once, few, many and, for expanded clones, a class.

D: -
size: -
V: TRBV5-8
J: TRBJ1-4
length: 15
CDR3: CASQVGGQYNEKLFF
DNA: TGTGCCAGCCAAGTCGGCGGACAGTATAATGAAAAACTGTTTTTT

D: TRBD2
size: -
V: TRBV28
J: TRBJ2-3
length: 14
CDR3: CASIGAGFTDTQYF
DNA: TGTGCCAGCATCGGAGCGGGGTTCACAGATACGCAGTATTTT

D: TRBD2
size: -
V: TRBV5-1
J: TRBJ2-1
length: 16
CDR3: CASSLAAPGLADEQFF
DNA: TGCGCCAGCAGCTTGGCTGCGCCGGGACTAGCGGATGAGCAGTTCTTC

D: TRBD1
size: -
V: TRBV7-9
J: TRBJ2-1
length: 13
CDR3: CASSLVGTVYQFF
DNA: TGTGCCAGCAGCTTAGTTGGGACAGTATACCAGTTCTTC

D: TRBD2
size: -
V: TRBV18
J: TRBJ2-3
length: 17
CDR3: CASSPFVGSGNTDTQYF
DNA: TGTGCCAGCTCCCCGTTCGTGGGTAGCGGGAACACAGATACGCAGTATTTT

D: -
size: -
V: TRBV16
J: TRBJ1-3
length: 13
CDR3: CASSPHSGNTIYF
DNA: TGTGCCAGCAGCCCTCACTCTGGAAACACCATATATTTT

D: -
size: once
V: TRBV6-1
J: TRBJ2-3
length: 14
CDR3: CASSEAYSTDTQYF
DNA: TGTGCCAGCAGTGAGGCTTACAGCACAGATACGCAGTATTTT

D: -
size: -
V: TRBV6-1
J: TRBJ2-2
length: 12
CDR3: CASKYGTGELFF
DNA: TGTGCCAGCAAGTACGGCACCGGGGAGCTGTTTTTT

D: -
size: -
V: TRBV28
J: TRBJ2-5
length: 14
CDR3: CASRHRLGRETQYF
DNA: TGTGCCAGCAGACACCGATTAGGGAGGGAGACCCAGTACTTC

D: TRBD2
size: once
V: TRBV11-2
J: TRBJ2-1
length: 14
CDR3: CASSGTRSYNEQFF
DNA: TGTGCCAGCAGCGGGACTAGATCCTACAATGAGCAGTTCTTC

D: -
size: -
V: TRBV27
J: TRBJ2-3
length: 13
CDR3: CASSFQGYDTQYF
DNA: TGTGCCAGCAGTTTTCAGGGATATGATACGCAGTATTTT

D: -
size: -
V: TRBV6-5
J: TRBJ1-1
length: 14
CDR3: CASSYVGRGTEAFF
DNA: TGTGCCAGCAGTTACGTGGGAAGGGGCACTGAAGCTTTCTTT

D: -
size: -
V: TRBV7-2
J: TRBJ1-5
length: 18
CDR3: CASSLGSMGRGYHQPQHF
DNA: TGTGCCAGCAGCTTAGGTTCCATGGGCAGGGGCTATCATCAGCCCCAGCATTTT

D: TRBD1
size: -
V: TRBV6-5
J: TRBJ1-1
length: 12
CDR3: CASSFRGQGAFF
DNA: TGTGCCAGCAGTTTCCGGGGACAGGGAGCTTTCTTT

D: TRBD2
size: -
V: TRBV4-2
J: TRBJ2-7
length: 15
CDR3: CASSQDPSGSNEQYF
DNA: TGTGCCAGCAGCCAAGACCCTAGCGGGAGCAACGAGCAGTACTTC

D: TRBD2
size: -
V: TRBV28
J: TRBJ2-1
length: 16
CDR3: CASSLSRLAGGDEQFF
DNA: TGTGCCAGCAGTTTAAGTCGTCTAGCGGGAGGCGATGAGCAGTTCTTC

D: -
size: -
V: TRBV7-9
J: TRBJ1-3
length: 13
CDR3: CASSLGHGNTIYF
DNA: TGTGCCAGCAGCTTAGGGCATGGAAACACCATATATTTT

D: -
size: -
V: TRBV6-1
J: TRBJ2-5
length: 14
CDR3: CASSERAYQETQYF
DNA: TGTGCCAGCAGTGAGCGAGCTTATCAAGAGACCCAGTACTTC

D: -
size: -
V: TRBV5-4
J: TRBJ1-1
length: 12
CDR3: CASSSWRTEAFF
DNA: TGTGCCAGCAGCTCATGGCGCACTGAAGCTTTCTTT

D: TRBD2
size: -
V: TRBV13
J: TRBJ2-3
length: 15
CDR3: CASSPGTSGGNTQYF
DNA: TGTGCCAGCAGCCCCGGGACTAGCGGGGGGAATACGCAGTATTTT

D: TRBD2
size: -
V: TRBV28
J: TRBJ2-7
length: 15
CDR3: CASSLRLAGSYEQYF
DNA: TGTGCCAGCAGTTTACGGCTAGCGGGCTCCTACGAGCAGTACTTC

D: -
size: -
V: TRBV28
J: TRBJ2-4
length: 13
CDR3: CASSQGGTDIQYF
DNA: TGTGCCAGCAGCCAAGGGGGGACGGACATTCAGTACTTC

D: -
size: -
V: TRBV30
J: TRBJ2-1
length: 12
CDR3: CAWSVEDNEQFF
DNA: TGTGCCTGGAGTGTAGAGGACAATGAGCAGTTCTTC

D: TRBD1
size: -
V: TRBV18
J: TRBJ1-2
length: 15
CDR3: CASSLATGVNYGYTF
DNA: TGTGCCAGCTCACTGGCGACAGGGGTCAACTATGGCTACACCTTC

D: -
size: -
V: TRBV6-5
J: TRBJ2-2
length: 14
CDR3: CASSYLRDTGELFF
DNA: TGTGCCAGCAGTTACCTTCGGGACACCGGGGAGCTGTTTTTT

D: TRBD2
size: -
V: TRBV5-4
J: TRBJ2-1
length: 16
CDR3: CASRRNTLAGASEQFF
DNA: TGTGCCAGCAGGAGGAATACACTAGCGGGAGCAAGTGAGCAGTTCTTC

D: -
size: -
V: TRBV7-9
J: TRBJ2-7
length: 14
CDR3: CASSLAGGGYEQYF
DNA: TGTGCCAGCAGCTTAGCGGGAGGGGGATACGAGCAGTACTTC

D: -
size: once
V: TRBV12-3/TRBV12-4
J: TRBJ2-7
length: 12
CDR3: CASSESGVKQYF
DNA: TGTGCCAGCAGTGAATCAGGGGTTAAGCAGTACTTC

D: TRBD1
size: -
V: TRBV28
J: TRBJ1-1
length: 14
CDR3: CASSLGWTGAEAFF
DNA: TGTGCCAGCAGTTTAGGCTGGACAGGGGCAGAAGCTTTCTTT

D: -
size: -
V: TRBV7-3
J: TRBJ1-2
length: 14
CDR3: CASSLGGKDYGYTF
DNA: TGTGCCAGCAGCTTAGGAGGGAAGGACTATGGCTACACCTTC